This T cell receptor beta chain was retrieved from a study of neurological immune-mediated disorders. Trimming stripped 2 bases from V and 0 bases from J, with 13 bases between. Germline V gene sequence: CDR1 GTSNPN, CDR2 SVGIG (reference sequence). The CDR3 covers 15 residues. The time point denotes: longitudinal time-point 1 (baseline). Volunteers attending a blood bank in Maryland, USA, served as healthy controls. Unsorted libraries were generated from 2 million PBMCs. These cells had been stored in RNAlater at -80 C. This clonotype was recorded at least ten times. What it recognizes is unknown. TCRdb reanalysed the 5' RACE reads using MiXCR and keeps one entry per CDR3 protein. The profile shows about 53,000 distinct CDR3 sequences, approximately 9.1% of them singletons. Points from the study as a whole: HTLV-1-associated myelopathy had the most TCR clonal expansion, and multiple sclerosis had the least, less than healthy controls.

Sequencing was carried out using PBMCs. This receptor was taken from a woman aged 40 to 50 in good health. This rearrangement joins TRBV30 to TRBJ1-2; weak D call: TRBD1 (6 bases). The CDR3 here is CAWSRAGAPNYGYTF. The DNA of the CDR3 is TGTGCCTGGAGTCGGGCGGGGGCTCCTAACTATGGCTACACCTTC.